These 27 T cell receptor beta chains originate from one sample sequenced in a study of T cell responses to AZD1222 COVID-19 vaccine. Sequencing was performed with immunoSEQ multiplex PCR; in TCRdb, only in-frame clones are kept and a portion is missing. The repertoire holds around 90,000 clones, with 86% as singletons. Source: peripheral blood, taken on day 0 of AZD1222 vaccination. The receptors shown here come from an adult in good health.

The rearrangement links TRBV5-1 to TRBJ2-7, with D possibly being TRBD1 (6 bases). V lost 0 bases to trimming and J lost 2 bases, with 18 bases between them. CDR1 and CDR2 (germline): SGHRS, YFSETQ. This CDR3 region has 17 residues. The CDR3, as DNA: TGCGCCAGCAGCTTGGGAGGGAGCAGGGGCGAGCCCTACGAGCAGTACTTC. Its translation: CASSLGGSRGEPYEQYF. Full variable domain (outside the CDR3, taken from reference TRBV5-1 and TRBJ2-7): KAGVTQTPRYLIKTRGQQVTLSCSPISGHRSVSWYQQTPGQGLQFLFEYFSETQRNKGNFPGRFSGRQFSNSRSEMNVSTLELGDSALYLCASSLGGSRGEPYEQYFGPGTRLTVT.

This sequence joins TRBV6-5 and TRBJ1-2, with D unresolved. This CDR3 has 16 residues. Germline assignment: CDR1 MNHEY and CDR2 SVGAGI. Trimming took 0 bases from V and 6 from J, leaving 17 bases between them. The CDR3, as DNA: TGTGCCAGCAGTTACTCACCGGACGGCGGGTTCAATGGCTACACCTTC. It specifies CASSYSPDGGFNGYTF.

The CDR3 DNA sequence: TGTGCCAGCAGTTGGGACAGGGCAAGGGAGACCCAGTACTTC. Translating gives CASSWDRARETQYF. The genes are TRBV6-5 and TRBJ2-5, with TRBD1 matching 9 bases. V trimming: 4 bases; J trimming: 5 bases; junction bases outside the gene matches: 5. Germline loops: CDR1 MNHEY, CDR2 SVGAGI. There are 14 residues in the CDR3.

V is TRBV5-1 and J is TRBJ1-4, with 7 nucleotides matching TRBD1. There are 15 residues in the CDR3. The V gene end was trimmed by 1 base and the J gene end by 3 bases; junction bases not matched to a gene: 3. Germline V gives CDR1 SGHRS, CDR2 YFSETQ. CDR3 amino acids: CASSLTGTANEKLFF. The CDR3 nucleotides read TGCGCCAGCAGCTTGACCGGGACAGCTAATGAAAAACTGTTTTTT.

CDR3 loop: CAISGVAGGNQETQYF. The CDR3 region has the DNA TGTGCCATCAGTGGGGTGGCGGGGGGGAACCAAGAGACCCAGTACTTC. The V call is TRBV10-3, the J call TRBJ2-5, with 9 nucleotides matching TRBD2. Per the germline V gene, CDR1 is ENHRY and CDR2 is SYGVKD. This CDR3 has 16 amino acids. The trim removed 4 bases at V and 0 bases at J, leaving 6 bases unmatched.

The chain uses TRBV10-1 and TRBJ2-7; 8 positions match TRBD2. Per germline, CDR1 WNHNN and CDR2 SYGVQD (reference sequence). With V trimmed by 2 bases and J by 6 bases, 6 bases remained unmatched. The CDR3 length is 14 residues. The CDR3 reads CASSEGLATIEQYF. The DNA for the CDR3 is TGCGCCAGCAGTGAGGGACTAGCTACCATCGAGCAGTACTTC.

The chain combines TRBV7-9 with TRBJ1-1; 7 positions match TRBD1. Germline CDR1 is SEHNR and CDR2 is FQNEAQ (reference sequence). The CDR3 contains 14 residues. J lost 8 bases, V lost 5 bases, and 11 bases had no gene match. The CDR3 DNA sequence: TGTGCCAGCAGCACGGAAACAACAGGGGTCGAAGCTTTCTTT. It encodes CASSTETTGVEAFF.

This chain links TRBV5-4 with TRBJ2-7, with a tentative D call TRBD2 (5 bases). This CDR3 is 14 amino acids long. Germline assignment: CDR1 SGHNT and CDR2 YYREEE (reference sequence). The V gene lost 2 bases and the J gene lost 2 bases, with 11 bases spanning the gap. The CDR3 nucleotides are TGTGCCAGCAGCTTTCGAGGACTTACCTACGAGCAGTACTTC. Translation: CASSFRGLTYEQYF. Together with reference TRBV5-4 and TRBJ2-7, the CDR3 gives the full variable domain: ETGVTQSPTHLIKTRGQQVTLRCSSQSGHNTVSWYQQALGQGPQFIFQYYREEENGRGNFPPRFSGLQFPNYSSELNVNALELDDSALYLCASSFRGLTYEQYFGPGTRLTVT.

The chain recombines TRBV6-5 with TRBJ2-1; 9 bases line up with TRBD2. V shed 4 bases, J shed 12 bases, and the junction held 4 bases outside the gene matches. The CDR3 sequence is 12 residues long. Per germline, CDR1 MNHEY and CDR2 SVGAGI. The CDR3, as DNA: TGTGCCAGCAGTTTAGCGGGAGTGGTGCAGTTCTTC. This sequence encodes CASSLAGVVQFF.

This chain joins TRBV3-1 (or the pseudogene TRBV3-2) and TRBJ2-2, with D perhaps matching TRBD2 (6 bases). The CDR3 has 15 residues. The germline CDR1 and CDR2 sequences are LGHDT and YNNKEL (reference sequence). Trimming removed 3 bases from V and 2 bases from J, with 10 bases in between. The CDR3 DNA is TGTGCCAGCAGCCAGGGACTGGTAAACACCGGGGAGCTGTTTTTT. Protein: CASSQGLVNTGELFF.

The V gene is TRBV5-1, the J gene TRBJ2-7; 7 bases line up with TRBD1. The V gene end was trimmed by 2 bases and the J gene end by 6 bases; junction bases not matched to a gene: 11. Germline V gene data show CDR1 as SGHRS and CDR2 as YFSETQ. The CDR3 is 15 residues long. The CDR3 DNA reads TGCGCCAGCAGCTTAGATGGGGACAGTGTTTCCGAGCAGTACTTC. Its translation is CASSLDGDSVSEQYF.

The rearrangement uses TRBV6-2 or TRBV6-3 and TRBJ1-2, with D perhaps matching TRBD1 (5 bases). The CDR3 totals 12 residues. Germline V lookup: CDR1 MNHEY, CDR2 SVGEGT. V lost 2 bases and J 8 bases, leaving 9 bases between the germline ends. The CDR3 loop reads CASSYGGRGYTF. DNA of the CDR3: TGTGCCAGCAGTTACGGGGGAAGGGGCTACACCTTC.

J is TRBJ2-1 and V is TRBV10-1; TRBD2 is a possible D gene (6 bases). The CDR3 loop spans 16 amino acids. With 0 bases removed from V and 7 bases from J, the gap between germline ends came to 16 bases. The germline CDR1 and CDR2 sequences are WNHNN and SYGVQD (reference sequence). This chain's CDR3 is CASSESSSARRNEQFF. CDR3 DNA sequence: TGCGCCAGCAGTGAGTCCTCTAGCGCAAGAAGGAATGAGCAGTTCTTC.

The chain links TRBV2 to TRBJ2-7, with 7 positions matching TRBD2. The V gene end was trimmed by 7 bases and the J gene end by 7 bases; junction bases not matched to a gene: 13. This CDR3 spans 14 amino acids. Germline CDR1 and CDR2: SNHLY and FYNNEI. In DNA form, the CDR3 reads TGTGCCAGCAAGAGGGAGGGAGGGCCAGGGGAGCAGTACTTC. This codes for CASKREGGPGEQYF.

The gene calls are TRBV19 and TRBJ2-7; 11 bases are shared with TRBD1. The germline CDR1 and CDR2 sequences are LNHDA and SQIVND (reference sequence). The CDR3 is 13 residues long. With V trimmed by 7 bases and J by 7 bases, 6 bases remained unmatched. DNA for the CDR3: TGTGCCAGTACCGGGACAGGGGGTAGAGAGCAGTACTTC. This gives the protein CASTGTGGREQYF.

V is TRBV10-3 and J is TRBJ1-2, with D perhaps TRBD1 (5 bases). The length of the CDR3 is 15 residues. Germline assignment: CDR1 ENHRY and CDR2 SYGVKD. V shed 8 bases and J shed 0 bases, with 16 bases lying between them. CDR3 sequence reads: CAIASPGNSNYGYTF. The CDR3 DNA is TGTGCCATCGCAAGTCCAGGGAATTCTAACTATGGCTACACCTTC.

This clone appeared a few times. The V gene is TRBV19, the J gene TRBJ1-1, with 9 bases lining up with TRBD1. CDR3 length: 17 amino acids. V gave up 1 base and J gave up 0 bases; unmatched junction bases: 6. CDR1 and CDR2 (germline): LNHDA, SQIVND (reference sequence). CDR3 DNA: TGTGCCAGTAGTATAGTCGGACAGGGGTTCATGAACACTGAAGCTTTCTTT. Its protein is CASSIVGQGFMNTEAFF.

The CDR3 loop reads CAAREDRRGETQYF. The CDR3 nucleotides are TGTGCCGCTCGAGAAGACAGACGTGGCGAGACCCAGTACTTC. The chain couples TRBV10-3 to TRBJ2-5; D is possibly TRBD1 (5 bases). The germline V gene encodes CDR1 ENHRY and CDR2 SYGVKD. The CDR3 contains 14 residues. The V and J ends lost 11 bases and 5 bases respectively, with 21 bases between them.

This chain uses TRBV30 with TRBJ1-2; D is ambiguous. Germline V gene lookup returns CDR1 GTSNPN and CDR2 SVGIG (reference sequence). CDR3 length: 13 amino acids. Here the CDR3 DNA reads TGTGCTGGGGTAGTTAATGCGGGATATGGCTACACCTTC. It is translated as CAGVVNAGYGYTF.

This sequence joins TRBV5-8 and TRBJ2-1; 9 bases are a match to TRBD2. The germline CDR1 and CDR2 sequences are SGHTS and YDEGEE. The CDR3 totals 17 residues. Unmatched junction bases numbered 11, after V lost 2 bases and J lost 5 bases. CDR3 region: CASSLGSVAGGNNEQFF. CDR3 coding DNA: TGTGCCAGCAGCTTAGGAAGTGTGGCGGGAGGGAACAATGAGCAGTTCTTC.

The chain combines TRBV7-6 with TRBJ2-5, with TRBD1 identical over 9 bases. The V gene's germline CDR1 is SGHVS and CDR2 FNYEAQ. This CDR3 has 17 residues. V shed 5 bases and J 2 bases; nucleotides not matched to a gene: 12. CDR3 region: CASSPPTGTGKQETQYF. CDR3 in DNA: TGTGCCAGCAGCCCCCCGACAGGGACAGGGAAGCAAGAGACCCAGTACTTC.

The chain joins TRBV27 to TRBJ1-5; tentative D call: TRBD1 (6 bases). The V and J ends lost 5 bases and 4 bases respectively, with 15 bases between them. Germline V lookup: CDR1 MNHEY, CDR2 SMNVEV (reference sequence). This CDR3 has 15 amino acids. The CDR3 nucleotides read TGTGCCAGCAGTCAAGGGGGATTCGGGAATCAGCCCCAGCATTTT. This gives the protein CASSQGGFGNQPQHF.

The chain is built from TRBV5-1 and TRBJ2-7; 8 bases align to TRBD1. V lost 4 bases, J lost 6 bases, and 9 bases stayed unmatched. Germline V gives CDR1 SGHRS, CDR2 YFSETQ. There are 14 residues in the CDR3. This CDR3 is CASSIDRGPPEQYF. The DNA of the CDR3 is TGCGCCAGCAGCATAGACAGGGGTCCCCCCGAGCAGTACTTC.

The chain uses TRBV9 and TRBJ1-1; D might be TRBD1 (5 bases). V was shortened by 4 bases and J by 1 base, with 8 bases between the two germline ends. This CDR3 is built from 13 residues. Per germline, CDR1 SGDLS and CDR2 YYNGEE. CDR3 nucleotides: TGTGCCAGCAGCCGCGGGGGGAACACTGAAGCTTTCTTT. This gives the protein CASSRGGNTEAFF.

The chain carries TRBV3-1 (or the pseudogene TRBV3-2) and TRBJ1-2; tentatively, D is TRBD1 (5 bases). The CDR3 consists of 14 residues. Trimming shortened V by 3 bases and J by 6 bases, and 14 bases separated the two germline ends. Germline V lookup: CDR1 LGHDT, CDR2 YNNKEL (reference sequence). The CDR3 coding sequence is TGTGCCAGCAGCCAGGGGGGTTCGAGGGATGGCTACACCTTC. The encoded protein is CASSQGGSRDGYTF.

The V call is TRBV11-3, the J call TRBJ2-7; no clear D. The CDR3 sequence is 13 residues long. Germline V gene lookup returns CDR1 SGHNT and CDR2 YENEEA. Deletions cut 5 bases from V and 4 bases from J, with 12 bases between. The DNA of the CDR3 is TGTGCCAGCAGCCCCACTTTCTCGTACGAGCAGTACTTC. Its protein product is CASSPTFSYEQYF.

The V call is TRBV9, the J call TRBJ1-2; D uncertain. Germline CDR1 SGDLS, CDR2 YYNGEE. The CDR3 is 14 residues long. V lost 0 bases, J lost 0 bases, and 6 bases lay in between. CDR3 coding DNA: TGTGCCAGCAGCGTAGTGGGAGCTAACTATGGCTACACCTTC. Translated, it gives CASSVVGANYGYTF.